One and the same sample provided the 15 T cell receptor beta chains below, sequenced in a study of OX40 agonist ivuxolimab in advanced cancers. Using immunoSEQ multiplex PCR, the repertoire was profiled, and TCRdb retains in-frame clones only, with some absent. The data hold tens of thousands of clones, with 75% to 90% observed a single time. Sequenced material: CD4+ or CD8+ T cells sorted from blood, taken in a trial of the OX40 agonist ivuxolimab. These receptors all stem from an adult with an advanced solid tumor such as melanoma, head and neck, liver or kidney cancer.

J is TRBJ2-7 and V is TRBV6-5; D unresolved. The germline CDR1 and CDR2 sequences are MNHEY and SVGAGI. There are 14 residues in the CDR3. Trimming stripped 5 bases from V and 3 bases from J, with 14 bases between. CDR3 sequence: CASSPAAANYEQYF. The CDR3 DNA follows: TGTGCCAGCAGTCCCGCCGCGGCGAACTACGAGCAGTACTTC.

This clone has just one count. The chain recombines TRBV18 with TRBJ2-3; D not certain. The V end was cut by 2 bases, the J end by 2 bases, with 8 bases between. Germline lookup yields CDR1 KGHSH and CDR2 LQKENI. CDR3 length: 14 residues. CDR3 sequence (DNA): TGTGCCAGCTCACCATTGGACGACACAGATACGCAGTATTTT. Translation: CASSPLDDTDTQYF.

The J gene is TRBJ2-7, the V gene TRBV19; TRBD1 aligns across 9 bases. V shed 2 bases and J 5 bases; nucleotides not matched to a gene: 10. Germline CDR1 reads LNHDA; CDR2 reads SQIVND (reference sequence). The CDR3 covers 16 residues. In DNA, the CDR3 is TGTGCCAGTAGTATATACTCTACCCGGGACAGGGACGAGCAGTACTTC. This sequence encodes CASSIYSTRDRDEQYF.

The gene calls are TRBV9 and TRBJ1-1, with a possible D match to TRBD1 (6 bases). CDR1 SGDLS and CDR2 YYNGEE come from the germline V gene. This CDR3 spans 13 amino acids. The V and J ends lost 0 bases and 3 bases respectively, with 6 bases between them. The CDR3 sequence is CASSVEGDTEAFF. In DNA, the CDR3 is TGTGCCAGCAGCGTAGAGGGGGACACTGAAGCTTTCTTT.

By proportion, this clone is medium-sized. The V and J genes are TRBV29-1 and TRBJ1-4, with D uncertain. The CDR3 is made up of 11 amino acids. The germline CDR1 and CDR2 sequences are SQVTM and ANQGSEA. V was trimmed by 7 bases and J by 10 bases, leaving 13 bases between them. The CDR3 DNA sequence: TGCAGCGGAATAGTGGTAGGAAAACTGTTTTTT. Encoded protein: CSGIVVGKLFF.

The rearrangement joins TRBV28 to TRBJ2-5; 8 bases align to TRBD1. Trimming took 2 bases from V and 7 from J; bases not matched to a gene: 6. This CDR3 region has 14 residues. Looked up from germline, CDR1 is MDHEN and CDR2 is SYDVKM. The CDR3 sequence: CASSLNLGTGTQYF. The CDR3 nucleotides are TGTGCCAGCAGTTTAAATCTCGGGACAGGGACCCAGTACTTC.

The chain links TRBV7-3 to TRBJ2-5; either TRBD1 or TRBD2 may supply D (6 bases each). Germline V gives CDR1 SGHTA, CDR2 FQGTGA. V was trimmed by 5 bases and J by 5 bases, leaving 18 bases between them. The CDR3 sequence is 15 residues long. In DNA, the CDR3 is TGTGCCAGCAGCCCACAGGGTGAAGGGAGGGAGACCCAGTACTTC. It specifies CASSPQGEGRETQYF.

The rearrangement uses TRBV9 and TRBJ1-2; 7 bases fit TRBD1. The CDR3 spans 15 residues. V lost 3 bases and J lost 1; bases outside the gene matches: 6. CDR1 is SGDLS, CDR2 YYNGEE, per germline. The CDR3 region is CASSAQGGRNYGYTF. As DNA, the CDR3 is TGTGCCAGCAGCGCTCAGGGGGGGCGTAACTATGGCTACACCTTC.

V usage is TRBV11-3 and J usage is TRBJ2-5; D is unclear. Germline V gene lookup returns CDR1 SGHNT and CDR2 YENEEA. The CDR3 spans 16 residues. V was cut by 4 bases and J by 3 bases, with 18 bases left in between. The DNA of the CDR3 is TGTGCCAGCAGCTCCGCCGGGCAGCCGGCTAAAGAGACCCAGTACTTC. This codes for CASSSAGQPAKETQYF.

The CDR3 sequence is CASSQPGQGHQDTQYF. In DNA, the CDR3 is TGTGCCAGCAGCCAACCGGGACAGGGGCACCAAGATACGCAGTATTTT. The chain couples TRBV4-2 to TRBJ2-3; 10 bases fit TRBD1. With 2 bases clipped from V and 5 bases from J, the junction kept 7 bases outside the gene matches. The CDR3 is 16 amino acids. In germline, CDR1 is LGHNA, CDR2 YNFKEQ.

V usage is TRBV5-6 and J usage is TRBJ1-5, with D uncertain. Germline assignment: CDR1 SGHDT and CDR2 YYEEEE. The CDR3 runs to 16 residues. V lost 2 bases and J 2 bases, leaving 14 bases between the germline ends. This chain's CDR3 is CASSFLGGRGNQPQHF. The CDR3 region has the DNA TGTGCCAGCAGCTTCCTTGGAGGTCGCGGCAATCAGCCCCAGCATTTT. The variable domain in full, completed from reference TRBV5-6 and TRBJ1-5, reads DAGVTQSPTHLIKTRGQQVTLRCSPKSGHDTVSWYQQALGQGPQFIFQYYEEEERQRGNFPDRFSGHQFPNYSSELNVNALLLGDSALYLCASSFLGGRGNQPQHFGDGTRLSIL.

The chain joins TRBV2 to TRBJ1-1; D is ambiguous. The CDR3 loop spans 14 amino acids. Trimming left V 1 base short and J 2 bases short, with 8 bases between. Germline CDR1 and CDR2: SNHLY and FYNNEI. In DNA, the CDR3 is TGTGCCAGCAGTGAAGGCGGAAGAAACACTGAAGCTTTCTTT. Amino acids: CASSEGGRNTEAFF. Full variable domain (rest looked up from reference TRBV2 and TRBJ1-1): EPEVTQTPSHQVTQMGQEVILRCVPISNHLYFYWYRQILGQKVEFLVSFYNNEISEKSEIFDDQFSVERPDGSNFTLKIRSTKLEDSAMYFCASSEGGRNTEAFFGQGTRLTVV.

This rearrangement joins TRBV6-1 to TRBJ1-5; 8 bases agree with TRBD1. CDR1 MNHNS and CDR2 SASEGT come from the germline V gene. The V and J ends lost 6 bases and 0 bases, in that order; junction bases with no gene match: 4. CDR3 size: 15 residues. The CDR3: CASRKDRASNQPQHF. CDR3 bases: TGTGCCAGCAGGAAGGACAGGGCTAGCAATCAGCCCCAGCATTTT.

This chain links TRBV5-1 with TRBJ2-7; possibly TRBD2 for D (5 bases). The CDR3 has 14 amino acids. V lost 4 bases to trimming and J lost 3 bases, with 14 bases between them. Germline CDR1 is SGHRS and CDR2 is YFSETQ. The CDR3 sequence: CASSTRTANYEQYF. As DNA, the CDR3 is TGCGCCAGCAGCACTAGGACGGCAAACTACGAGCAGTACTTC.

The chain carries TRBV5-1 and TRBJ1-6; no definite D call. The germline V gene encodes CDR1 SGHRS and CDR2 YFSETQ. This CDR3 is 20 amino acids long. V lost 0 bases to trimming and J lost 5 bases, with 24 bases between them. CDR3 coding DNA: TGCGCCAGCAGCTTGGGGCCGATCACTTTACTGCGAGCCGATAATTCACCCCTCCACTTT. Its protein product is CASSLGPITLLRADNSPLHF.